A single TCR beta chain is shown here with its context. Using immunoSEQ multiplex PCR, the repertoire was profiled, and TCRdb retains in-frame clones only, with some absent. The profile shows around 94,000 clones, 75% to 95% of them singletons. The CDR3 is made up of 14 amino acids. Germline CDR1 KGHSH, CDR2 LQKENI. V shed 2 bases, J shed 5 bases, and the junction held 5 bases outside the gene matches. The sample belongs to a study of control samples from healthy donors and cancer patients. The sequenced sample consisted of blood. This sequence originates from a woman between 18 and 29 years old in good health. The chain uses TRBV18 and TRBJ1-2; TRBD1 aligns across 7 bases. The CDR3 reads CASSPLQGEYGYTF. CDR3 sequence (DNA): TGTGCCAGCTCACCATTGCAGGGGGAATATGGCTACACCTTC.